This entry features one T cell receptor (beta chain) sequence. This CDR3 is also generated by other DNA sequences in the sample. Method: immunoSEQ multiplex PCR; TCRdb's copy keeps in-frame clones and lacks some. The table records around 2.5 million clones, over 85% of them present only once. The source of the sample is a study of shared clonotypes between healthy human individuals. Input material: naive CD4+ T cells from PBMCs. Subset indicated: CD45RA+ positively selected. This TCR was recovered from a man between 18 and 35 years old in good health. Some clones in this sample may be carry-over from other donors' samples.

CDR3: CASSLSGGEQYF. Written as DNA, the CDR3 is TGTGCCAGCAGCTTATCAGGGGGGGAGCAGTACTTC. The chain is built from TRBV7-9 and TRBJ2-7, with a weak D call TRBD1 (7 bases). Trimming stripped 2 bases from V and 7 bases from J, with 9 bases between. The CDR3 is 12 amino acids. The germline V gene has CDR1 SEHNR and CDR2 FQNEAQ (reference sequence).